Presented here are 6 T cell receptor beta chains from one specimen sequenced in a study of CD8 T cells in Susac syndrome (dated by TCRdb to the late 2010s). Libraries were prepared through the immunoSEQ multiplex PCR assay. RNA was extracted using the RNeasy kit, and roughly 0.5 to 1 microgram was reverse transcribed with random hexamers. Using fastp trimming at Q25 and MiXCR clonotype assembly, TCRdb reanalyzed the public sequencing data and kept in-frame beta chains. All rows with the same CDR3 protein become a single entry with the most common DNA and genes. This sample is represented by about 180,000 distinct CDR3 sequences; 90% to 95% of them were singletons. Jointly, the top ten make up around 0.095% of the sample. Sequencing was carried out using CD4+ T cells from PBMCs. The receptors stem from a human donor with Susac syndrome.

The chain links TRBV6-5 to TRBJ2-2; TRBD1 matches 9 bases. The CDR3 consists of 14 residues. Per germline, CDR1 MNHEY and CDR2 SVGAGI. With 6 bases clipped from V and 5 bases from J, the junction kept 4 bases outside the gene matches. The CDR3 coding sequence is TGTGCCAGCAGAGACAGGGGGGGAACCGGGGAGCTGTTTTTT. This gives the protein CASRDRGGTGELFF.

The chain combines TRBV20-1 with TRBJ2-5, with 7 bases identical to TRBD2. There are 13 residues in the CDR3. The germline V gene has CDR1 DFQATT and CDR2 SNEGSKA (reference sequence). The ends lost 6 bases at V and 1 base at J; junction bases unmatched: 5. DNA of the CDR3: TGCAGTGCACTAGGCGGGAGCCAAGAGACCCAGTACTTC. Protein product: CSALGGSQETQYF.

The CDR3 loop is CSVEDQGTESYEQYF. CDR3 DNA sequence: TGCAGCGTTGAAGATCAGGGTACCGAATCCTACGAGCAGTACTTC. The chain joins TRBV29-1 to TRBJ2-7; maybe TRBD1 (5 bases). From germline, CDR1 is SQVTM and CDR2 ANQGSEA. The V end lost 0 bases, the J end lost 1 base, and 13 bases lay between the germline ends. The CDR3 has 15 amino acids.

The gene calls are TRBV11-2 and TRBJ2-2; no reliable D call. Germline loops: CDR1 SGHAT, CDR2 FQNNGV. Trimming cost V 5 bases and J 6 bases, with 7 bases left between them. The CDR3 runs 12 residues. CDR3 sequence (DNA): TGTGCCAGCAGCCCCCTGCCCGGGGAGCTGTTTTTT. This translates into CASSPLPGELFF.

This rearrangement joins TRBV20-1 to TRBJ1-1; tentative D call: TRBD1 (6 bases). V shed 4 bases and J shed 1 base, with 13 bases lying between them. Per the germline V gene, CDR1 is DFQATT and CDR2 is SNEGSKA (reference sequence). The length of the CDR3 is 14 residues. The CDR3 protein is CSAKRGHQNTEAFF. The CDR3 DNA sequence: TGCAGTGCTAAGAGGGGACACCAGAACACTGAAGCTTTCTTT.

This chain uses TRBV11-3 with TRBJ2-3, with D tentatively TRBD2 (6 bases). The V end was cut by 4 bases, the J end by 5 bases, with 16 bases between. Germline assignment: CDR1 SGHNT and CDR2 YENEEA. There are 15 residues in the CDR3. CDR3 nucleotide sequence: TGTGCCAGCAGCTCCGGGGGAGAGCCGTTAGATACGCAGTATTTT. Its protein product is CASSSGGEPLDTQYF.